Sequencing of this T cell receptor (beta chain) was carried out in a study of Ad26.COV2.S vaccination and SARS-CoV-2 variants. Study information: Each vaccinee took Ad26.COV2.S intramuscularly, once or twice 56 days apart.

Note on this clone: The target antigen is unknown.

Treatment noted: some 19 received Ad26.COV2.S at low or high dose, single or two shots; five or six received placebo; per-sample allocation not given. All samples were drawn on day 63, counting from the first vaccine or placebo injection. Libraries were prepared by immunoSEQ multiplex PCR; TCRdb keeps only in-frame clonotypes and omits some of them. The sample consists of more than 350,000 clones, more than 80% of them appearing once. Study results and limitations: A substantial breadth of spike-specific CD8+ and CD4+ T cell responses after vaccination has been reported. Quantification of TCR breadth and depth may have yielded underestimates of total T cell responses. Placebo recipients trailed vaccine recipients in spike-specific TCR breadth.

Trimming removed 4 bases from V and 4 bases from J; junction bases left unmatched: 8. This CDR3 is built from 16 residues. Germline CDR1 reads KGHDR; CDR2 reads SFDVKD. This specimen consisted of peripheral blood, obtained in a trial of Ad26.COV2.S vaccine versus placebo. The V gene is TRBV24-1, the J gene TRBJ2-7, with TRBD2 matching 11 bases. The TCR comes from a person aged 18-65 years who received the Ad26.COV2.S COVID-19 vaccine or a placebo. CDR3: CATSDYATSGIYEQYF. CDR3 nucleotides: TGTGCCACCAGTGACTATGCGACTAGCGGGATTTACGAGCAGTACTTC.